The clone carrying this TCR beta chain was found many times. Antigen unknown. Data came from immunoSEQ multiplex PCR; TCRdb stores just in-frame clones and leaves some out. The table records 96,000 or so clones, under 90% of them present only once. On cycle 4 day 1 and cycle 7 day 1, as well as at baseline, blood was sampled. The CDR3 is 14 residues long. CDR1 and CDR2 (germline): MNHNS, SASEGT. Trimming shortened V by 6 bases and J by 7 bases, and 16 bases separated the two germline ends. This record belongs to a study of OX40 agonist ivuxolimab in advanced cancers. In the study overall: Subjects had a mean age of roughly 60 years, with a range of roughly 20 to 79; around 80% were male. Of the participants, around 43% had some prior anti-PD-1, anti-PD-L1 or anti-CTLA-4 therapy, which was allowed.

Study findings and constraints: The study observed clonal expansion of CD4+ and CD8+ blood T cells by week 6 at 0.1 to 3.0 mg/kg.

Source: CD4+ or CD8+ T cells sorted from blood, taken in a trial of the OX40 agonist ivuxolimab. The source is an adult with an advanced solid tumor such as melanoma, head and neck, liver or kidney cancer. The chain combines TRBV6-1 with TRBJ1-5, with a possible D match to TRBD1 (6 bases). CDR3 coding DNA: TGTGCCAGCAGCCCTAGGCGGGGGACACAGCCCCAGCATTTT. Translated, it gives CASSPRRGTQPQHF.